This T cell receptor (beta chain) was identified during a study of T-cell memory formation after mild COVID-19 (dated by TCRdb to the early 2020s). Some background on the complete study: TCR sequence clusters from the two donors were largely donor specific. The cohort was made up of two young adult volunteers, one female and one male, who were previously healthy. In two donors, T-cell clones that expanded and contracted after mild COVID-19 were tracked by sequencing TCRalpha and TCRbeta repertoires over time.

General conclusions and limits of the study: The detection of some responding clones in pre-infection memory suggests that pre-existing cross-reactive memory T cells joined the SARS-CoV-2 response. Contracting CD4+ clones appeared mostly in the CM and EM memory subsets, whereas CD8+ clones were enriched in EMRA. Whether the second-wave clones peaking on day 37 were SARS-CoV-2 specific was not confirmed. From day 15 to 85, contracting clones showed balanced CD4/CD8 phenotypes, whereas a second wave of clones that expanded from day 15 to 37 leaned towards CD4+. The study covered only a couple of mild cases, and larger cohorts including severe cases with pre-infection samples were considered necessary.

Ficoll-Paque density gradient centrifugation was used to isolate PBMCs. This clonotype was counted only a few times. Its antigen is not yet known. Base qualities are missing; no much larger clone stands one base away. The data were produced on an Illumina NovaSeq 6000. TCRalpha and TCRbeta cDNA libraries were constructed by 5'RACE with constant-segment primers, with sample barcodes and unique molecular identifiers being introduced. RNA was extracted from every sample with Trizol reagent. The libraries were amplified in two PCR steps, and the second step added a second sample barcode and Illumina TruSeq adapters. Sequencing of the libraries was done on an Illumina NovaSeq, producing 2 x 150 bp paired-end reads. The study's own analysis went as follows. The reads were demultiplexed and collapsed into UMI-guided consensus sequences using migec v1.2.7. With mixcr v2.1.11, UMI consensuses were aligned to TRA and TRB V and J templates and assembled into clonotypes. A clonotype was counted as expanded or contracted only when both edgeR and NoisET called the clonotype significant, with the noise models trained on biological replicates. edgeR calls used a false discovery rate-adjusted p below 0.01 and a log2 fold-change threshold of 1. As an exploratory analysis of dynamics, max-normalized trajectories of the 1000 most abundant clonotypes were examined with PCA combined with hierarchical clustering. The CD4 or CD8 phenotype of responding clones was assigned using the separately sequenced CD4+ and CD8+ repertoires. Clones were called with MiXCR by TCRdb after fastp trimmed the public reads at Q25, and only in-frame beta chains were retained. CDR3 protein sequences are deduplicated, and each keeps its most common genes and DNA. TCRdb, not the authors, supplied the V and J calls. The table for this sample lists fewer than 700,000 distinct CDR3 sequences; about a fifth of them were counted only once. In total, the top ten clones hold about 8.4% of the sample.

This receptor was obtained from an adult woman who had mild COVID-19 (a few samples of this study predate the infection). The sample titles of this study are shuffled in the database, so cell type and time point are left out; the donor was told from shared clones. The specimen was PBMCs or a T cell subset sorted from them (not recorded which).

The CDR3 region has the sequence CSVDGGSSGNTIYF. In nucleotides, the sequence is TGCAGCGTTGATGGCGGAAGCTCTGGAAACACCATATATTTT. The rearrangement joined TRBV29-1 to TRBJ1-3, with no reliable assignment of the D segment. The trim is 3 bases for V and 0 bases for J, with a gap of 9 bases between the germline ends. The CDR3 covers 14 residues, taking in both the cysteine and the phenylalanine. Kept here is only the CDR3 DNA, which spans 42 bases and is read in frame from base 1. The germline V gene gives CDR1 as SQVTM and CDR2 as ANQGSEA. The full variable domain, with segments outside the CDR3 supplied by the reference TRBV29-1 and TRBJ1-3 proteins, appears as SAVISQKPSRDICQRGTSLTIQCQVDSQVTMMFWYRQQPGQSLTLIATANQGSEATYESGFVIDKFPISRPNLTFSTLTVSNMSPEDSSIYLCSVDGGSSGNTIYFGEGSWLTVV.